Listed below are T cell receptor beta chains from one sample, sequenced in a study of T cell responses to AZD1222 COVID-19 vaccine. The repertoire was sequenced with immunoSEQ multiplex PCR; TCRdb's copy has only in-frame clones and lacks some. Of 150,000 to 170,000 clones in the sample, 85% to 90% were seen once. The sample here was peripheral blood, taken on day 0 of MenACWY control vaccination. The receptors stem from an adult in good health. The CDR3 runs from the conserved cysteine through the conserved F or W. The D gene is left open where the match is weak. The size entry is marked missing in some rows and otherwise reads once, few, many or a size class.

TRBJ1-2	-	-	TRBV29-1	TGCAGCGTTGAAGGCAGGGACTATGGCTACACCTTC	CSVEGRDYGYTF
TRBJ1-5	-	-	TRBV6-2/TRBV6-3	TGTGCCAGCAGTTACTCAGTTCATCAGCCCCAGCATTTT	CASSYSVHQPQHF
TRBJ1-1	-	-	TRBV7-6	TGTGCCAGCAGCTTCGGGGGTCTGGACACTGAAGCTTTCTTT	CASSFGGLDTEAFF
TRBJ2-3	-	-	TRBV27	TGTGCCAGCAGTTTCTCACTGTCAGGGACTACGCAGTATTTT	CASSFSLSGTTQYF
TRBJ1-2	-	-	TRBV11-2	TGTGCCAGCAGATCCCCCAGGGAAGGGGGCTACACCTTC	CASRSPREGGYTF
TRBJ2-7	TRBD2	-	TRBV4-3	TGCGCCAGCAGCCAAGATCCCCCTAGCGGGAGAGTCCACGAGCAGTACTTC	CASSQDPPSGRVHEQYF
TRBJ1-5	TRBD1	-	TRBV7-9	TGTGCCAGCAGCTGGACAGGGAATCAGCCCCAGCATTTT	CASSWTGNQPQHF
TRBJ1-2	TRBD1	-	TRBV28	TGTGCCAGCAGACGACGAACCCGGGACAGGGTGAACTATGGCTACACCTTC	CASRRRTRDRVNYGYTF
TRBJ1-1	-	-	TRBV25-1	TGTGCCAGCAAAGGGGACTCTAACACTGAAGCTTTCTTT	CASKGDSNTEAFF
TRBJ1-3	-	-	TRBV5-6	TGTGCCAGCAGCTTGCCTCCCAACTCTGGAAACACCATATATTTT	CASSLPPNSGNTIYF
TRBJ1-4	-	-	TRBV25-1	TGTGCCAGCAGTGAAGGGGGATCTGGTGAAAAACTGTTTTTT	CASSEGGSGEKLFF
TRBJ1-2	-	-	TRBV5-1	TGCGCCAGCAGCTTACAGGGTCTTGGCTACACCTTC	CASSLQGLGYTF
TRBJ2-1	-	-	TRBV3-1/TRBV3-2	TGTGCCAGCAGCCAAGATAGGGCCCGAAGGTTGGGGTGTGAGCAGTTCTTC	CASSQDRARRLGCEQFF
TRBJ1-1	TRBD1	-	TRBV5-3	TGTGCCAGAAGCGGACCGGGACAGGGGGCGCGGAACACTGAAGCTTTCTTT	CARSGPGQGARNTEAFF
TRBJ2-1	TRBD2	-	TRBV4-1	TGCGCCAGCAGCCCCGTAGGGCTAGCGGGAGTCGATGAGCAGTTCTTC	CASSPVGLAGVDEQFF
TRBJ1-6	-	-	TRBV19	TGTGCCAGTAGGGGGACACAATATTCACCCCTCCACTTT	CASRGTQYSPLHF
TRBJ1-5	-	-	TRBV6-6	TGTGCCAGCAGTAAAGGAAATCAGCCCCAGCATTTT	CASSKGNQPQHF
TRBJ1-5	-	-	TRBV3-1/TRBV3-2	TGTGCCAGCAGTTATCGGGGGGCAGGGCAGCCCCAGCATTTT	CASSYRGAGQPQHF
TRBJ1-1	TRBD1	-	TRBV10-1	TGCGCCAGCAGTGAGGAGGTCAGAGGGGGCGAGGGTGAAGCTTTCTTT	CASSEEVRGGEGEAFF
TRBJ2-7	TRBD2	-	TRBV11-2	TGTGCCAGCACCACCTTGACTAGCGCCTACGAGCAGTACTTC	CASTTLTSAYEQYF
TRBJ2-3	TRBD2	-	TRBV19	TGTGCCAGTACCGGACTAGCGGGCACAGATACGCAGTATTTT	CASTGLAGTDTQYF
TRBJ2-1	-	-	TRBV15	TGTGCCACCAGCGCTGGGAGACTGTTCAACAATGAGCAGTTCTTC	CATSAGRLFNNEQFF
TRBJ1-1	-	-	TRBV6-5	TGTGCCAGCAGAAAATCGGGTCTTGAAGCTTTCTTT	CASRKSGLEAFF
TRBJ1-1	-	-	TRBV6-2/TRBV6-3	TGTGCCAGCAGTGAGACTTTGGGGGCGACTGAAGCTTTCTTT	CASSETLGATEAFF
TRBJ2-2	-	-	TRBV7-8	TGTGCCAGCAGCCCACAGGGACTTGGCACCGGGGAGCTGTTTTTT	CASSPQGLGTGELFF
TRBJ2-3	-	-	TRBV7-9	TGTGCCAGCAACCCCGGGATGGGGGCCACAGATACGCAGTATTTT	CASNPGMGATDTQYF
TRBJ1-2	-	-	TRBV2	TGTGCCAGCAGTGACAAAGGACAGAGCTATGGCTACACCTTC	CASSDKGQSYGYTF
TRBJ2-2	-	-	TRBV19	TGTGCCAGTAGTATTAGCGAGGTTTCCGGGGAGCTGTTTTTT	CASSISEVSGELFF
TRBJ1-1	-	-	TRBV12-3/TRBV12-4	TGTGCCAGCAGACTACCCCCCGCGGCCGCTTTCTTT	CASRLPPAAAFF
TRBJ1-3	-	-	TRBV7-2	TGTGCCAGCAGCCCCTCTGCGGGGAGGACGGGAAACACCATATATTTT	CASSPSAGRTGNTIYF
TRBJ2-1	-	-	TRBV30	TGTGCCTGGAGTCTTGCCGGCAGACAGTTCTTC	CAWSLAGRQFF
TRBJ2-7	-	-	TRBV14	TGTGCCAGCAGCCAAGAGGTACTTGTGGGCGAGCAGTACTTC	CASSQEVLVGEQYF
TRBJ2-7	-	-	TRBV28	TGTGCCAGCAGTTTAAGGATGAGACTTATCTACGAGCAGTACTTC	CASSLRMRLIYEQYF
TRBJ1-3	TRBD1	-	TRBV12-3/TRBV12-4	TGTGCCAGCAGTTTGACAGGGAGGGACACCATATATTTT	CASSLTGRDTIYF
TRBJ1-4	-	-	TRBV6-5	TGTGCCAGCAGTCCAATCGCGGGTTTTAGTGAAAAACTGTTTTTT	CASSPIAGFSEKLFF
TRBJ1-1	-	-	TRBV29-1	TGCAGCGTTGTCCTCCACACTGAAGCTTTCTTT	CSVVLHTEAFF
TRBJ1-6	-	few	TRBV13	TGTGCCAGCACCCTGGGGGGGGCGCGCTATAATTCACCCCTCCACTTT	CASTLGGARYNSPLHF